This T cell receptor delta chain emerged from a study of gamma-delta chains in newborns, infants, children. The CDR3 extends over 18 amino acids. Trimming removed 9 bases from V and 5 bases from J; junction bases left unmatched: 13. Per the germline V gene, CDR1 is TSWWSYY and CDR2 is QGS. TCRdb made new clone calls on the reads using CATT. The table has roughly 2,700 delta-chain clones, approximately 44% seen once. This clonotype originated in a child who received the measles vaccine. The rearrangement joins TRDV1 to TRDJ3; TRDD3 agrees at 10 bases. The sample was blood, taken at baseline. Written as DNA, the CDR3 is TGTGCTCTCGATGGGTCGGTGGGGGATACAGGGGACACCCGACAGATGTTTTTC. This gives the protein CALDGSVGDTGDTRQMFF.